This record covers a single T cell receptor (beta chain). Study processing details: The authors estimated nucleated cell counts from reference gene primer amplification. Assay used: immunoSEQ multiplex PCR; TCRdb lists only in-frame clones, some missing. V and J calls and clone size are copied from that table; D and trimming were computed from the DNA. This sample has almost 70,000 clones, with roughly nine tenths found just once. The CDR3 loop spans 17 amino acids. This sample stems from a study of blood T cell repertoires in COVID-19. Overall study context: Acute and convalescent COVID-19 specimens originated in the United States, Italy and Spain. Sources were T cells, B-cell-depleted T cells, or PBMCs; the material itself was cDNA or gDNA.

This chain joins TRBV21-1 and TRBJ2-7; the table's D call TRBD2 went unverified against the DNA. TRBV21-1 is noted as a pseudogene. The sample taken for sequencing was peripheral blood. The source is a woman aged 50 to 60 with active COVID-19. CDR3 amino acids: CASSKPPSGRAGYEQYF. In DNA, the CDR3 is TGTGCCAGCAGCAAACCCCCTAGCGGGAGGGCCGGCTACGAGCAGTACTTC.